Given below is one T cell receptor beta chain in context. The sample belongs to a study of T cell responses to AZD1222 COVID-19 vaccine. Libraries were prepared by immunoSEQ multiplex PCR; TCRdb keeps only in-frame clonotypes and omits some of them. In the table there are 250,000 to 300,000 clones, about 94% of which are singletons. The CDR3 has 12 amino acids. From germline, CDR1 is SNHLY and CDR2 FYNNEI. V was cut by 1 base and J by 6 bases, with 6 bases left in between. This TCR came from an adult who received the AZD1222 COVID-19 vaccine. The sequencing used peripheral blood, collected 28 days after the second AZD1222 dose. The genes are TRBV2 and TRBJ1-2; no firm D call. The CDR3 DNA reads as TGTGCCAGCAGTGAAGGGTTCGATGGCTACACCTTC. This translates into CASSEGFDGYTF.